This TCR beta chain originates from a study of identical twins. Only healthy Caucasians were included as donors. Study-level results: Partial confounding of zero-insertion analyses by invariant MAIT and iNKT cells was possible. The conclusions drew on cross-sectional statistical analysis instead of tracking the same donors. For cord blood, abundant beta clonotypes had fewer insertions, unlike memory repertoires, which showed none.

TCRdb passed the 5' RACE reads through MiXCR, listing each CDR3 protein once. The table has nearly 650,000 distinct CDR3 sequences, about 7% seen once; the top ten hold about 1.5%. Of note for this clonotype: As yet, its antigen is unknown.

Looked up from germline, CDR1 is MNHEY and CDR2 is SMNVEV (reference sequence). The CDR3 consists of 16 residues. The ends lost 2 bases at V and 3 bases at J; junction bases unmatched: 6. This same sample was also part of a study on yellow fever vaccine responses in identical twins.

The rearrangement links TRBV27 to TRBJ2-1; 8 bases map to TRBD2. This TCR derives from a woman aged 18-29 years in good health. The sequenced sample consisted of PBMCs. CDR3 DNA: TGTGCCAGCAGTTTAGTAGGTAGCGGGGACTACAATGAGCAGTTCTTC. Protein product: CASSLVGSGDYNEQFF.